This TCR beta chain appears in the sequencing data of a study of radiotherapy plus CTLA-4 blockade in lung cancer. For the study at large: Among all patients, about 19% showed objective responses, while more than 25% had disease control.

Some clones are missing from TCRdb's copy, which holds only in-frame ones; the method was immunoSEQ multiplex PCR. Altogether about 76,000 clones are present, under 80% being singletons, with the ten largest covering 22%. V lost 3 bases and J lost 0, with 8 bases in between. CDR1 is MDHEN and CDR2 is SYDVKM in the germline V gene. This CDR3 is built from 14 residues. The receptor was derived from a human donor with non-small cell lung cancer whose response to radiotherapy plus ipilimumab could not be evaluated. Some clones in this sample may be carry-over from other donors' samples. The sequencing here drew on peripheral blood, taken from a patient treated with radiotherapy plus ipilimumab. This rearrangement joins TRBV28 to TRBJ1-2; D is possibly TRBD1 (6 bases). The CDR3, as DNA: TGTGCCAGCAGTTTTCAGGGGACTAACTATGGCTACACCTTC. The encoded protein is CASSFQGTNYGYTF.